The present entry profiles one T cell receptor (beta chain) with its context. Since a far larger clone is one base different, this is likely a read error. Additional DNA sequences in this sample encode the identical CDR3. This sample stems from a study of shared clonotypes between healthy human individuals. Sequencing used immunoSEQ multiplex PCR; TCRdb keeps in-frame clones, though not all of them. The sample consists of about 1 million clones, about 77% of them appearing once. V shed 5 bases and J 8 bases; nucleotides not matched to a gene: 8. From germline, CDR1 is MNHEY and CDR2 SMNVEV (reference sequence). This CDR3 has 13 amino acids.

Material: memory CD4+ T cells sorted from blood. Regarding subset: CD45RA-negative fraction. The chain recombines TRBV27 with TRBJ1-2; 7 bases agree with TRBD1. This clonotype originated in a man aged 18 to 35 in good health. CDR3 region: CASSPRDSPGYTF. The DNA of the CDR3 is TGTGCCAGCAGTCCTCGGGACAGTCCCGGCTACACCTTC.